Shown below are 27 T cell receptor beta chains from a single sample sequenced in a study of Ad26.COV2.S vaccination and SARS-CoV-2 variants. The method was immunoSEQ multiplex PCR; TCRdb's version includes in-frame clones alone and lacks a portion of them. The sample yields a few hundred thousand clones, about 88% seen once. The treatment denotes: approximately 18 received Ad26.COV2.S at low or high dose, single or two shots; five or six received placebo; per-sample allocation not given. The study sampled participants on day 63 after the first vaccine or placebo injection. Specimen: peripheral blood, collected in a trial of Ad26.COV2.S vaccine versus placebo. Receptors were obtained from a person between 18 and 60 years old who received the Ad26.COV2.S COVID-19 vaccine or a placebo.

This clone was observed a few times. Additional DNA sequences in this sample encode the identical CDR3. The rearrangement joins TRBV14 to TRBJ1-5; a weak D match, TRBD1 (6 bases). The CDR3 has 17 residues. CDR1 and CDR2 (germline): SGHDN, FVKESK. V was shortened by 4 bases and J by 0 bases, with 16 bases between the two germline ends. The CDR3, as DNA: TGTGCCAGCAGCCGCCCCCACAGGGTTAGTAGCAATCAGCCCCAGCATTTT. Its protein is CASSRPHRVSSNQPQHF.

This rearrangement joins TRBV28 to TRBJ1-6; no definite D call. The length of the CDR3 is 12 residues. V lost 3 bases to trimming and J lost 10 bases, with 7 bases between them. The V gene's germline CDR1 is MDHEN and CDR2 SYDVKM. The CDR3 DNA sequence: TGTGCCAGCAGTTTGTTCAGGTCACCCCTCCACTTT. This gives the protein CASSLFRSPLHF.

V is TRBV18 and J is TRBJ2-3; either TRBD1 or TRBD2 may supply D (5 bases each). CDR1 is KGHSH, CDR2 LQKENI, per germline. This CDR3 has 15 residues. The V end was cut by 3 bases, the J end by 1 base, with 11 bases between. DNA for the CDR3: TGTGCCAGCTCACCTGGGGGAGTGGGCACAGATACGCAGTATTTT. This translates into CASSPGGVGTDTQYF.

The CDR3 DNA reads TGTGCCAGCAGTTCAGGCAGCGGTGAGACCCAGTACTTC. Translated: CASSSGSGETQYF. V and J are TRBV6-5 and TRBJ2-5; TRBD2 might be the D (5 bases). The CDR3 consists of 13 residues. Germline values: CDR1 MNHEY, CDR2 SVGAGI. The ends were cut back, 4 bases at V and 5 bases at J, with 11 bases in the middle.

The chain links TRBV19 to TRBJ2-1, with 8 bases matching TRBD2. Germline CDR1 LNHDA, CDR2 SQIVND (reference sequence). The CDR3 sequence is 17 residues long. V lost 5 bases to trimming and J lost 4 bases; unmatched junction nucleotides: 13. This CDR3 is CASSGSGAGVVYNEQFF. In nucleotides, the CDR3 is TGTGCCAGTAGTGGTTCAGGAGCGGGAGTCGTGTACAATGAGCAGTTCTTC. The variable domain in full, with the rest retrieved from reference TRBV19 and TRBJ2-1, is DGGITQSPKYLFRKEGQNVTLSCEQNLNHDAMYWYRQDPGQGLRLIYYSQIVNDFQKGDIAEGYSVSREKKESFPLTVTSAQKNPTAFYLCASSGSGAGVVYNEQFFGPGTRLTVL.

The chain links TRBV5-8 to TRBJ1-2; perhaps TRBD1 as D (5 bases). V was trimmed by 6 bases and J by 4 bases, leaving 25 bases between them. The CDR3 is 17 amino acids. In germline, CDR1 is SGHTS, CDR2 YDEGEE. This CDR3 reads CASTPGAPLLGSYGYTF. The CDR3 nucleotides read TGTGCCAGCACTCCTGGGGCTCCTCTCCTAGGAAGCTATGGCTACACCTTC.

V usage is TRBV6-5 and J usage is TRBJ2-1; TRBD2 matches at 7 bases. This CDR3 has 15 residues. With 7 bases clipped from V and 3 bases from J, the junction kept 9 bases outside the gene matches. Looked up from germline, CDR1 is MNHEY and CDR2 is SVGAGI. CDR3 sequence reads: CASTPGGLLYNEQFF. In DNA, the CDR3 is TGTGCCAGCACTCCGGGAGGTCTTCTCTACAATGAGCAGTTCTTC.

This chain joins TRBV29-1 and TRBJ2-3; TRBD2 is a possible D gene (6 bases). The ends were cut back, 0 bases at V and 2 bases at J, with 15 bases in the middle. CDR3 length equals 16 residues. The germline V gene encodes CDR1 SQVTM and CDR2 ANQGSEA. CDR3 region: CSVEEGGRPSTDTQYF. The CDR3 nucleotides are TGCAGCGTTGAAGAGGGAGGCAGACCCTCCACAGATACGCAGTATTTT.

The V gene is TRBV24-1, the J gene TRBJ2-1; 8 bases fit TRBD2. V lost 5 bases to trimming and J lost 7 bases; unmatched junction nucleotides: 3. The CDR3 is 13 residues long. Germline-derived CDR1 and CDR2 are KGHDR and SFDVKD. CDR3 sequence (DNA): TGTGCCACCAGTGCTAGCGGGCCAAATGAGCAGTTCTTC. Its protein is CATSASGPNEQFF.

The chain employs TRBV30 and TRBJ2-7; D tentatively reads TRBD1 or TRBD2 (6 bases each). V lost 2 bases and J 4 bases, leaving 15 bases between the germline ends. The CDR3 loop spans 14 amino acids. CDR1 is GTSNPN and CDR2 is SVGIG in the germline V gene (reference sequence). This CDR3 is CAWSRGGGVYEQYF. The CDR3 region has the DNA TGTGCCTGGAGTAGAGGAGGGGGAGTTTACGAGCAGTACTTC.

The chain combines TRBV5-6 with TRBJ2-1, with TRBD2 matching 11 bases. Trimming took 3 bases from V and 7 from J; bases not matched to a gene: 12. Germline assignment: CDR1 SGHDT and CDR2 YYEEEE. This CDR3 has 17 amino acids. In DNA form, the CDR3 reads TGTGCCAGCAGCTCACTGACTAGCGGGACCGTTCTGAATGAGCAGTTCTTC. Its translation: CASSSLTSGTVLNEQFF.

This clone has ten or more counts. The rearrangement links TRBV29-1 to TRBJ1-1; no reliable D call. V lost 5 bases, J lost 1 base, and 2 bases lay in between. This CDR3 is built from 10 residues. Germline lookup yields CDR1 SQVTM and CDR2 ANQGSEA. CDR3 coding DNA: TGCAGCGTTAAGAACACTGAAGCTTTCTTT. It codes for CSVKNTEAFF.

V gene TRBV5-6 combines with J gene TRBJ1-2; D call uncertain. Looked up from germline, CDR1 is SGHDT and CDR2 is YYEEEE. V shed 4 bases and J shed 7 bases, with 14 bases lying between them. CDR3 length: 13 amino acids. As DNA, the CDR3 is TGTGCCAGCAGCATACGAGAGCGGACTGGCTACACCTTC. It codes for CASSIRERTGYTF. Full variable domain (outside the CDR3, taken from reference TRBV5-6 and TRBJ1-2): DAGVTQSPTHLIKTRGQQVTLRCSPKSGHDTVSWYQQALGQGPQFIFQYYEEEERQRGNFPDRFSGHQFPNYSSELNVNALLLGDSALYLCASSIRERTGYTFGSGTRLTVV.

CDR3 nucleotide sequence: TGTGCCAGCTCACCGTTGAGCGGGAGTCGGACCGGGGAGCTGTTTTTT. Translated, it gives CASSPLSGSRTGELFF. The gene calls are TRBV18 and TRBJ2-2; 8 positions match TRBD2. Germline CDR1 reads KGHSH; CDR2 reads LQKENI. With 3 bases clipped from V and 5 bases from J, the junction kept 8 bases outside the gene matches. The CDR3 extends over 16 amino acids.

The chain has TRBV5-4 and TRBJ2-1; 7 bases are a match to TRBD1. There are 14 residues in the CDR3. J was trimmed by 8 bases and V by 0 bases; bases with no gene match: 5. Germline CDR1 reads SGHNT; CDR2 reads YYREEE (reference sequence). In nucleotides, the CDR3 is TGTGCCAGCAGCTTGGGACAGGGATATGATGAGCAGTTCTTC. Protein product: CASSLGQGYDEQFF.

The chain uses TRBV3-1 (or the pseudogene TRBV3-2) and TRBJ1-6; the D is unclear. CDR1 and CDR2 from the germline V gene are LGHDT and YNNKEL (reference sequence). The CDR3 extends over 17 amino acids. The ends were cut back, 1 base at V and 9 bases at J, with 19 bases in the middle. DNA for the CDR3: TGTGCCAGCAGCCAAGGTTGGCCCTCCTCCTATGGTTCACCCCTCCACTTT. Translating it yields CASSQGWPSSYGSPLHF.

This clone was counted a few times. This sequence joins TRBV3-1 (or the pseudogene TRBV3-2) and TRBJ2-7; 8 bases match TRBD2. Germline-derived CDR1 and CDR2 are LGHDT and YNNKEL (reference sequence). V shed 5 bases, J shed 0 bases, and the junction held 6 bases outside the gene matches. The CDR3 is made up of 15 amino acids. CDR3 DNA: TGTGCCAGCAGCTACATACGGGGGGGCTCCTACGAGCAGTACTTC. Translating gives CASSYIRGGSYEQYF.

J is TRBJ2-5 and V is TRBV11-2; D not certain. The germline V and J ends were trimmed by 5 bases and 3 bases, with 16 bases remaining between them. The CDR3 covers 15 residues. The germline CDR1 and CDR2 sequences are SGHAT and FQNNGV. Here the CDR3 DNA reads TGTGCCAGCAGCCTACCGTTAGACCCAAAAGAGACCCAGTACTTC. Protein sequence: CASSLPLDPKETQYF.

In nucleotides, the CDR3 is TGTGCCAGCAGTTTAAAGGCCTACGAGCAGTACTTC. Its translation is CASSLKAYEQYF. The chain is built from TRBV28 and TRBJ2-7; D is ambiguous. The CDR3 length is 12 residues. Trimming took 2 bases from V and 2 from J, leaving 4 bases between them. Germline loops: CDR1 MDHEN, CDR2 SYDVKM. Full variable domain (missing parts from reference TRBV28 and TRBJ2-7): DVKVTQSSRYLVKRTGEKVFLECVQDMDHENMFWYRQDPGLGLRLIYFSYDVKMKEKGDIPEGYSVSREKKERFSLILESASTNQTSMYLCASSLKAYEQYFGPGTRLTVT.

The V call is TRBV28, the J call TRBJ1-5; the D is unclear. The CDR3 consists of 12 residues. Per the germline V gene, CDR1 is MDHEN and CDR2 is SYDVKM. Trimming pared 6 bases from V and 10 bases from J, leaving 13 bases between. CDR3 bases: TGTGCCAGCAGCTTTGAGTGGGGACCCCAGCATTTT. It yields the protein CASSFEWGPQHF.

The CDR3 sequence: CASSQDSQVYTEAFF. For the CDR3, the DNA is TGTGCCAGCAGCCAGGACAGTCAAGTGTACACTGAAGCTTTCTTT. The J gene is TRBJ1-1, the V gene TRBV5-4; D possibly corresponds to TRBD1 (6 bases). The CDR3 contains 15 residues. The V gene's germline CDR1 is SGHNT and CDR2 YYREEE (reference sequence). Trimming left V 4 bases short and J 3 bases short, with 16 bases between. Drawing the rest from reference TRBV5-4 and TRBJ1-1, the complete variable domain is ETGVTQSPTHLIKTRGQQVTLRCSSQSGHNTVSWYQQALGQGPQFIFQYYREEENGRGNFPPRFSGLQFPNYSSELNVNALELDDSALYLCASSQDSQVYTEAFFGQGTRLTVV.

On this clone itself: This specimen includes other DNA sequences encoding the same CDR3. The V call is TRBV9, the J call TRBJ2-2, with D perhaps matching TRBD2 (6 bases). CDR1 is SGDLS, CDR2 YYNGEE, per germline. This CDR3 region has 15 residues. The V gene lost 4 bases and the J gene lost 0 bases, with 10 bases spanning the gap. CDR3 in amino acids: CASSPRGTNTGELFF. DNA for the CDR3: TGTGCCAGCAGCCCCCGCGGGACGAACACCGGGGAGCTGTTTTTT.

The rearrangement links TRBV20-1 to TRBJ1-1; 7 nucleotides match TRBD1. The junction had 7 bases not matched to a gene; V was cut back by 6 bases and J by 9 bases. Germline V gene lookup returns CDR1 DFQATT and CDR2 SNEGSKA (reference sequence). The CDR3 is made up of 11 amino acids. The CDR3 here is CSAPTGEQAFF. The CDR3 coding sequence is TGCAGTGCCCCTACAGGGGAGCAAGCTTTCTTT.

V is TRBV2 and J is TRBJ2-3, with D possibly TRBD1 on 6 matching bases. The CDR3 loop spans 15 amino acids. V was pared by 3 bases and J by 2 bases, with 12 bases between. Germline V lookup: CDR1 SNHLY, CDR2 FYNNEI. For the CDR3, the DNA is TGTGCCAGCAGTGATTTGGACAGCTTCACAGATACGCAGTATTTT. Translation: CASSDLDSFTDTQYF.

The V gene is TRBV5-4, the J gene TRBJ1-4, with 8 nucleotides matching TRBD1. In germline, CDR1 is SGHNT, CDR2 YYREEE (reference sequence). The CDR3 covers 17 residues. The junction had 10 bases not matched to a gene; V was cut back by 5 bases and J by 1 base. The CDR3 loop reads CASSFLRDRRTNEKLFF. CDR3 coding DNA: TGTGCCAGCAGTTTTCTCCGGGACAGGAGAACTAATGAAAAACTGTTTTTT.

The V gene is TRBV27, the J gene TRBJ1-6; D is unresolved. Trimming left V 3 bases short and J 6 bases short, with 9 bases between. This CDR3 has 14 amino acids. Looked up from germline, CDR1 is MNHEY and CDR2 is SMNVEV (reference sequence). The CDR3 DNA is TGTGCCAGCAGTTTCTGGGAATCTAATTCACCCCTCCACTTT. Translating it yields CASSFWESNSPLHF.

This clone was observed a handful of times. The rearrangement links TRBV3-1 (or the pseudogene TRBV3-2) to TRBJ2-7; 9 bases align to TRBD2. Trimming removed 3 bases from V and 5 bases from J; junction bases left unmatched: 5. Per the germline V gene, CDR1 is LGHDT and CDR2 is YNNKEL (reference sequence). The CDR3 consists of 14 residues. The CDR3 spells CASSQASGKNEQYF. The DNA for the CDR3 is TGTGCCAGCAGCCAGGCTAGCGGGAAGAACGAGCAGTACTTC.